A selection of T cell receptor beta chains follows, all from one sample in a study of T cells after yellow fever vaccination. MiXCR was run by TCRdb on the 5' RACE reads, yielding one entry per CDR3 protein. The repertoire has hundreds of thousands of distinct CDR3 sequences, about 13% of them found once; the top ten carry roughly 13%. Here the sequenced sample was PBMCs, taken on the day of the yellow fever booster vaccination. Receptors originate from a man aged 25-45 years who received the YFV17D yellow fever vaccine. Each CDR3 is given with its conserved first and last residue. The D gene is left open where the match is weak. Size is omitted from some rows. Given values are once, few, many or a class for expanded clones.

length,J,V,size,D,CDR3,DNA
13,TRBJ1-2,TRBV14,-,TRBD1,CASRAGGDYGYTF,TGTGCCAGCAGGGCAGGGGGCGACTATGGCTACACCTTC
15,TRBJ2-3,TRBV12-3/TRBV12-4,-,TRBD2,CASSPRTSGGLGQYF,TGTGCCAGCAGTCCCAGAACTAGCGGAGGCCTAGGGCAGTATTTT
11,TRBJ2-1,TRBV7-2,-,-,CASSLALGQFF,TGTGCCAGCAGCTTAGCGTTAGGGCAGTTCTTC
10,TRBJ2-2,TRBV6-4,few,-,CALGAGELFF,TGTGCCCTCGGGGCCGGGGAGCTGTTTTTT
14,TRBJ2-1,TRBV21-1,few,-,CARSGLSSYNEQFF,TGTGCCAGAAGCGGGCTAAGCTCCTACAATGAGCAGTTCTTC
14,TRBJ2-7,TRBV11-2,few,-,CASSLPGRPYEQYF,TGTGCCAGCAGCTTACCCGGGCGTCCCTACGAGCAGTACTTC
15,TRBJ1-1,TRBV28,-,TRBD1,CASSTLQGVNTEAFF,TGTGCCAGCAGTACTTTACAGGGGGTTAACACTGAAGCTTTCTTT
15,TRBJ2-1,TRBV6-2/TRBV6-3,few,TRBD2,CASKLAGGRFDEQFF,TGTGCCAGCAAGCTGGCTGGCGGGAGGTTCGATGAGCAGTTCTTC
13,TRBJ1-3,TRBV13,few,-,CATSGDSGNTIYF,TGCGCAACGTCGGGTGACTCTGGAAACACCATATATTTT
16,TRBJ2-2,TRBV7-3,-,-,CASSLASRGSTGELFF,TGTGCCAGCAGCTTAGCTAGCCGAGGTAGTACCGGGGAGCTGTTTTTT
18,TRBJ2-4,TRBV28,few,-,CASSFLASGFGNWGIQYF,TGTGCCAGCAGTTTTTTGGCCTCAGGGTTCGGGAATTGGGGCATTCAGTACTTC
19,TRBJ2-1,TRBV7-8,-,TRBD1,CASSLYPWTGDSRYNEQFF,TGTGCCAGCAGCCTATATCCCTGGACAGGGGACTCTCGGTACAATGAGCAGTTCTTC
17,TRBJ2-5,TRBV3-1,-,TRBD1,CASSHGRDRGSLGTQYF,TGTGCCAGCAGCCATGGCCGCGACAGGGGATCTTTGGGGACCCAGTACTTC